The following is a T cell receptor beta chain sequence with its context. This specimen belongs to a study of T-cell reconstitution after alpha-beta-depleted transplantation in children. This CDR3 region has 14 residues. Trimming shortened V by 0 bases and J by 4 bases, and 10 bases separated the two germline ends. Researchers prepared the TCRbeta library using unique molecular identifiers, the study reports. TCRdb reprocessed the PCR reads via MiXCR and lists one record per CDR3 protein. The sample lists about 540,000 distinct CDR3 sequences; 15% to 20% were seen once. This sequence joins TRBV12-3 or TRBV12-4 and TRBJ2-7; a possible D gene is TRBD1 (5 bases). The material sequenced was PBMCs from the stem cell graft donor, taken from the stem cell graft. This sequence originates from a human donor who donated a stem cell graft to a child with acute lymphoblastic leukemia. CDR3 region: CASSLARATYEQYF. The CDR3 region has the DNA TGTGCCAGCAGTTTAGCCAGGGCTACGTACGAGCAGTACTTC.